The rows below give T cell receptor beta chains drawn from one sample of a study of T cells in Graves' hyperthyroidism and ophthalmopathy. Via MiXCR, TCRdb re-called the multiplex PCR reads, giving one row per CDR3 protein. The data show hundreds of thousands of distinct CDR3 sequences, about a sixth seen once. The sample consisted of blood. The receptors were gathered from a woman aged 25 to 45 with Graves' hyperthyroidism. CDR3s include the opening cysteine and the closing phenylalanine or tryptophan. A D gene is named only where the DNA matches it firmly. Size is stated for part of the rows, as once, few or many counts, or as a class when the clone is expanded.

J gene | clone size | V gene | D gene | CDR3 DNA | CDR3 protein
TRBJ2-3 | . | TRBV20-1 | . | TGCAGTGGGTCTCGCTTCGGGACATCCACAGATACGCAGTATTTT | CSGSRFGTSTDTQYF
TRBJ2-3 | many | TRBV2 | TRBD1 | TGTGCCAGCAGGGACAGGGCTGGGACAGATACGCAGTATTTT | CASRDRAGTDTQYF
TRBJ2-3 | . | TRBV9 | TRBD2 | TGTGCCAGCAGCGTAGGAGGGGGACTAGCGGGGCACGGCCCTAGCACAGATACGCAGTATTTT | CASSVGGGLAGHGPSTDTQYF
TRBJ2-7 | many | TRBV28 | TRBD1 | TGTGCCAGCAGTTCGGGACAGTTCACCTACGAGCAGTACTTC | CASSSGQFTYEQYF
TRBJ2-7 | many | TRBV20-1 | . | TGCAGTGCCCCCGACAGGTTCGACGAGCAGTACTTC | CSAPDRFDEQYF
TRBJ2-3 | many | TRBV3-1 | . | TGTGCCAGCAGCCAATCCTCGACATATAGCACAGATACGCAGTATTTT | CASSQSSTYSTDTQYF
TRBJ1-2 | many | TRBV15 | . | TGTGCCACCGCGTTTGGGGGGCCACTCTATGGCTACACCTTC | CATAFGGPLYGYTF
TRBJ1-5 | few | TRBV20-1 | . | TGCAGTGCTGTAAGGGGTTTACGGAGCAATCAGCCCCAGCATTTT | CSAVRGLRSNQPQHF
TRBJ1-3 | many | TRBV30 | . | TGTGCCTGGAGTGTGGCTGGGGGAAACACCATATATTTT | CAWSVAGGNTIYF
TRBJ2-7 | many | TRBV20-1 | TRBD1 | TGCAGTGCTATCGGACAGGGATCCTACGAGCAGTACTTC | CSAIGQGSYEQYF
TRBJ2-3 | few | TRBV20-1 | . | TGCAGTGCTAGTTGGGGTGCGGATACGCAGTATTTT | CSASWGADTQYF
TRBJ2-2 | . | TRBV7-2 | . | TGTGCCAGCAGCTCCCAGATCGGCGCTGAATGGGAGCTGTTTTTT | CASSSQIGAEWELFF
TRBJ1-2 | few | TRBV4-2 | TRBD1 | TGTGCCAGCAGCTACAGGGGAAGCGATGGCTACACCTTC | CASSYRGSDGYTF
TRBJ2-2 | . | TRBV20-1 | TRBD1 | TGCAGTGCTAGAAACAGGGACAGGGATAACTTAGTCACCGGGGAGCTGTTTTTT | CSARNRDRDNLVTGELFF
TRBJ2-2 | many | TRBV3-1 | . | TGTGCCAGCAGCCACGGGACCGGGACCGGGGAGCTGTTTTTT | CASSHGTGTGELFF